Reported below is one TCR beta chain. This clonotype was detected many times. It lacks a known antigen. Qualities for individual bases were not recorded, and no much larger clone is one base off. The record originates from a study of human T cells and chemical hapten exposure (dated by TCRdb to the early 2020s). In terms of the full investigation: For sensitization, 2% DPC in acetone was applied to a 2 cm by 2 cm area of upper inner arm skin. Weekly therapeutic DPC doses were additionally applied to the scalp of patients throughout the roughly 25-week study period. Patient blood was sampled pre-sensitization (week 0) and at 2, 6 and about 24 weeks after DPC sensitization. Libraries were pooled for sequencing, and per-sample TCR yields varied mainly because of small differences in library volumes within the pool. The study tracked peripheral blood TCR repertoire changes in vivo during primary and secondary sensitization to the hapten diphenylcyclopropenone (DPC) in alopecia patients. Nearly 30 alopecia patients provided blood for TCR sequencing at one to four time points (pre-sensitization, 2, 6 and 24 weeks). The patient cohort, mostly female, included alopecia areata with under or over 50% scalp involvement, alopecia totalis and alopecia universalis. Patch testing was performed on the upper back with Finn chambers containing 0.01% DPC, and the patch tests were scored after 6 days according to International Contact Dermatitis Research Group standards.

Trimming removed 4 bases from V and 3 bases from J; the gene matches leave 7 bases unexplained. The germline V gene (reference sequence) supplies CDR1 LGHDT and CDR2 YNNKEL. The CDR3 measures 18 amino acids from cysteine to phenylalanine. The DNA shown is the 54-base CDR3, in frame from base 1. The intended sense of this specimen's time point label: patch test 3, about 24 weeks after DPC sensitization. The meaning of the sample's treatment or condition label: therapeutic diphenylcyclopropenone sensitization with weekly scalp DPC. At each patch-test visit, blood was drawn before the patch test was applied. To be eligible, patients had to be aged 18 to 70, diagnosed with alopecia and judged suitable for DPC therapy, while pregnant patients were excluded. Total RNA was extracted from unfractionated whole blood collected in Tempus Blood RNA tubes. Overall study outcomes, separate from this receptor: Expanded TCRs formed significantly more large CDR3 similarity clusters than pre-sensitization or healthy control sets, consistent with antigen-driven responses. A positive correlation was found between the number of PT1 expanded TCRs and patch test score, with significance reached at thresholds 8, 16 and 32 but not 4. Alopecia, a presumed autoimmune disease, was present in all patients, so the immune response of the patients might differ from that of healthy individuals. Repeated subsampling changed both the strength of the expansion versus patch-test correlation and the threshold at which that correlation became significant. DPC sensitization did not change the number of TCRs with a frequency above 1 in 1000, and there was no evidence of changes in global repertoire structure.

Library method: RACE. Sequencing relied on a NextSeq 500. During library preparation, unique molecular identifiers were attached to individual cDNA molecules so that TCRs could be counted in a quantitative, reproducible way. From each blood RNA sample, both TCR alpha and TCR beta chains were sequenced. On the authors' methods: The median number of TCRs per sample was some 100,000, ranging from 23,224 to 690,600. The Decombinator software suite was used to annotate the V, J and CDR3 of the TCR reads. For PS versus PT1 abundance plots, all samples were subsampled to the same number of TCRs (28,000). Expanded TCRs were defined as absent before sensitization and observed at least eight times at the 2-week time point. The raw public data were reprocessed by TCRdb itself: fastp quality trimming at Q25, MiXCR clonotype calling, in-frame beta chains only. For every CDR3 protein sequence, its rows merge into one entry that carries the most common genes and DNA. TCRdb assigned the V and J calls; the authors' analysis was not used. The sample contains over 80,000 distinct CDR3 sequences, roughly a tenth of them found a single time. The ten biggest clones cover approximately 1.1% of the sample.

Source: whole blood, taken in connection with sensitization to the hapten diphenylcyclopropenone (DPC). The sequence is built from TRBV3-1 and TRBJ2-2, with 14 central nucleotides matching TRBD2. This clonotype was obtained from a woman under 40 with alopecia areata. Some clones in this sample may be carry-over from other donors' samples. This receptor has the CDR3 CASSPGTSGGLDTGELFF. The DNA sequence is given as TGTGCCAGCAGCCCCGGGACTAGCGGGGGCCTAGACACCGGGGAGCTGTTTTTT.